The clone carrying this T cell receptor beta chain came up a few times. Its antigen is as yet unknown. In every patient, relapse followed autologous stem cell transplantation, while exposure to brentuximab vedotin differed. The sample originates from a study of PD-1 blockade in classical Hodgkin lymphoma. General study findings and limits: Newly diagnosed patients were said to have less baseline TCR diversity than healthy donors did. The authors have not defined what causes the repertoire differences, possibly disease activity or prior therapy.

TCRdb's copy holds only in-frame clones and misses some; the assay was immunoSEQ multiplex PCR. The table records 20,000 to 25,000 clones, over 65% of them present only once. Source: peripheral blood mononuclear cells (PBMCs), taken at baseline. The sequence came from a human donor with classical Hodgkin lymphoma.

The DNA of the CDR3 is TGTGCCAGCAGCTTATACACGACCTACAATGAGCAGTTCTTC. Protein: CASSLYTTYNEQFF. The chain couples TRBV11-3 to TRBJ2-1; D call uncertain. Germline V gives CDR1 SGHNT, CDR2 YENEEA. Between the trimmed V and J ends, which lost 2 bases and 2 bases, there was a span of 7 bases. The CDR3 spans 14 residues.